This T cell receptor (beta chain) was captured in a study of T-cell memory formation after mild COVID-19. Study-level results: Whether day 37 second-wave clones are SARS-CoV-2-specific was not confirmed.

TCRalpha and TCRbeta libraries used 5'RACE with constant-segment primers and UMIs. TCRdb analysed the 5' RACE reads with MiXCR anew, one entry per CDR3 protein. Among about 160,000 distinct CDR3 sequences listed, 25% to 40% were seen once. The CDR3 is 12 amino acids. The V gene's germline CDR1 is SQVTM and CDR2 ANQGSEA. V gave up 7 bases and J gave up 4 bases, with 13 bases separating them. This clonotype was seen once. Its specificity is not known. This sequence joins TRBV29-1 and TRBJ2-5; unclear D gene. The receptor was derived from an adult woman who had mild COVID-19 (a few samples of this study predate the infection). Cell type and time point are not known. The sequenced sample consisted of PBMCs or a T cell subset sorted from them (not recorded which). DNA for the CDR3: TGCAGCGAGGGCCGAGGTGGAGAGACCCAGTACTTC. Its protein is CSEGRGGETQYF.